This T cell receptor beta chain appears in the sequencing data of a study of blood T cell repertoires in COVID-19. In the study overall: T cells, B-cell-depleted T cells, or PBMCs supplied cDNA or gDNA.

Original methodology: Estimation of nucleated cell counts relied on the amplification of reference gene primers. TCRdb's table, derived via immunoSEQ multiplex PCR, lists solely in-frame clones and lacks some. The V and J calls and clone size were taken over from that table, and D and trimming were inferred from the DNA. This table has 150,000 to 200,000 clones, roughly 94% appearing once. Unmatched junction bases numbered 8, after V lost 5 bases and J lost 8 bases. The CDR3 loop spans 14 amino acids. Germline CDR1 is SEHNR and CDR2 is FQNEAQ (reference sequence). The receptor comes from a man younger than 45 with COVID-19, enrolled during active disease. Source material: peripheral blood. The genes are TRBV7-9 and TRBJ2-1; 8 bases agree with TRBD2. Here the CDR3 DNA reads TGTGCCAGCAGCCGGACTAGCATCGACTATGAGCAGTTCTTC. This translates into CASSRTSIDYEQFF.